The 24 T cell receptor beta chains given below trace back to one sample, sequenced in a study of T cell clonality in common variable immunodeficiency. The data were produced by immunoSEQ multiplex PCR, yet TCRdb's version contains in-frame clones alone and is incomplete. The profile covers 50,000 to 60,000 clones, none occurring a single time. The source material was peripheral blood mononuclear cells. Source of these receptors: a person aged 18-70 years in good health.

This clone was found many times. The sequenced fragment ends 3 residues before the CDR3 boundary, so the rest is inferred from the germline J gene. V and J are TRBV2 and TRBJ2-2; D remains ambiguous. The CDR3 is 13 residues long. V gave up 1 base and J gave up 8 bases, with 8 bases separating them. Germline V gives CDR1 SNHLY, CDR2 FYNNEI. The sequenced CDR3 bases are TGTGCCAGCAGTGAAGTAATTTTGGGGGAG. This encodes CASSEVILGE. The entire CDR3 protein is CASSEVILGELFF.

This clone occurred many times. The sequenced fragment ends 3 residues before the CDR3 boundary, so the rest is inferred from the germline J gene. The J gene is TRBJ2-1, the V gene TRBV18; 7 nucleotides align to TRBD1. Germline values: CDR1 KGHSH, CDR2 LQKENI. This CDR3 spans 13 amino acids. V was pared by 3 bases and J by 7 bases, with 3 bases of the junction left unmatched. The CDR3 DNA, read in part, is TGTGCCAGCTCACCCTCGACAGGGAATGAG. This translates into CASSPSTGNE. The full-length CDR3 reads as CASSPSTGNEQFF. Looking up the rest from reference TRBV18 and TRBJ2-1 gives the full variable domain: NAGVMQNPRHLVRRRGQEARLRCSPMKGHSHVYWYRQLPEEGLKFMVYLQKENIIDESGMPKERFSAEFPKEGPSILRIQQVVRGDSAAYFCASSPSTGNEQFFGPGTRLTVL.

This clone was counted many times. The read gets to within 3 residues of the CDR3 end, and the germline J gene fills in the rest. This chain links TRBV29-1 with TRBJ2-2; maybe TRBD1 (6 bases). Trimming removed 6 bases at V and 6 bases at J, with 8 bases between. Germline V gene sequence: CDR1 SQVTM, CDR2 ANQGSEA. This CDR3 is 11 amino acids long. CDR3 amino acids: CSVTGPGELFF. The DNA read from the CDR3 is TGCAGCGTGACAGGACCCGGGGAG.

This clone was seen ten or more times. The CDR3 end is not reached by the read, which stops 3 residues before it; the germline J gene fills it in. This rearrangement joins TRBV5-1 to TRBJ2-3; TRBD1 matches at 7 bases. The CDR3 spans 15 residues. After removal of 0 bases from V and 2 bases from J, the junction contained 3 bases not matched to a gene. The V gene's germline CDR1 is SGHRS and CDR2 YFSETQ. CDR3 region: CASSLGGQLTDTQYF. Incomplete CDR3 DNA: TGCGCCAGCAGCTTGGGGGGACAGCTCACAGATACG.

This clone was counted ten times or more. At one end, the junction sequence differs from germline, possibly due to a read error. CDR3 loop: CASSHWIGQENTEAFF. CDR3 bases read: TGCGCCAGCAGCCACTGGATCGGACAGGAGAACACTGAA. The gene calls are TRBV4-2 and TRBJ1-1, with 7 nucleotides matching TRBD1. The missing CDR3 end, 3 residues past where the read stops, is filled in from the germline J gene. CDR1 LGHNA and CDR2 YNFKEQ come from the germline V gene. The CDR3 runs to 16 residues.

This clone was counted at least ten times. The CDR3 loop is CASSQSYGVEQYF. The covered CDR3 bases are TGTGCCAGCAGTCAATCGTACGGTGTCGAG. This chain uses TRBV13 with TRBJ2-7, with D unclear. The read is 3 residues too short to cover the CDR3 end, so that end is filled in from the germline J gene. This CDR3 has 13 residues. Trimming took 6 bases from V and 6 from J, leaving 15 bases between them. Per the germline V gene, CDR1 is PRHDT and CDR2 is FYEKMQ (reference sequence). Supplemented by reference TRBV13 and TRBJ2-7, the full variable domain reads AAGVIQSPRHLIKEKRETATLKCYPIPRHDTVYWYQQGPGQDPQFLISFYEKMQSDKGSIPDRFSAQQFSDYHSELNMSSLELGDSALYFCASSQSYGVEQYFGPGTRLTVT.

Concerning this clone itself: The CDR3 end is not reached by the read, which stops 3 residues before it; the germline J gene fills it in. This chain connects TRBV7-2 to TRBJ1-3, with D hard to call. CDR3 size: 11 residues. The V and J ends lost 5 bases and 4 bases respectively, with 3 bases between them. Per germline, CDR1 SGHTA and CDR2 FQGNSA. The part of the CDR3 DNA that was read is TGTGCCAGCAGCCCGGGAAACACC. Translating gives CASSPGNT. The complete CDR3 protein is CASSPGNTIYF.

This clone was observed at least ten times. The CDR3 here is CASGRLEANTEAFF. The DNA read from the CDR3 is TGCGCCAGCGGCAGACTTGAGGCGAACACTGAA. V is TRBV5-1 and J is TRBJ1-1; D ambiguous. Read data end 3 residues before the CDR3 end; the end is taken from the germline J gene. V was clipped by 7 bases and J by 1 base, with 14 bases between them. The CDR3 covers 14 residues. Germline loops: CDR1 SGHRS, CDR2 YFSETQ.

This clone was seen a handful of times. The read ends 3 residues shy of where the CDR3 ends; the end is completed using the germline J gene. The chain uses TRBV20-1 and TRBJ1-5; TRBD1 matches 9 bases. CDR1 is DFQATT, CDR2 SNEGSKA, per germline (reference sequence). J was trimmed by 6 bases and V by 4 bases; bases with no gene match: 7. The CDR3 is 14 amino acids. The part of the CDR3 DNA that was read is TGCAGTGCTATCCGGGACAGGGTGGGTCAGCCC. It is translated as CSAIRDRVGQP. The entire CDR3 protein reads CSAIRDRVGQPQHF.

This clone was seen ten or more times. From the germline J gene comes the end of the CDR3, since the read stops 3 residues before it. The chain is built from TRBV7-2 and TRBJ1-1, with D maybe TRBD1 (6 bases). Germline CDR1 is SGHTA and CDR2 is FQGNSA. The CDR3 spans 15 residues. Trimming removed 0 bases at V and 1 base at J, with 9 bases between. The part of the CDR3 DNA that was read is TGTGCCAGCAGCTTAGCCGGGACACGGAACACTGAA. Translation gives CASSLAGTRNTE. The entire CDR3 sequence reads CASSLAGTRNTEAFF.

This clone was observed many times. Read sequence stops 3 residues before the CDR3 end, and the germline J gene provides the missing end. J is TRBJ1-2 and V is TRBV7-8; D unresolved. Deletions cut 0 bases from V and 6 bases from J, with 5 bases between. The CDR3 totals 12 residues. Germline CDR1 reads SGHVS; CDR2 reads FQNEAQ. CDR3: CASSLARDGYTF. The sequenced CDR3 bases are TGTGCCAGCAGCTTAGCGCGGGATGGC.

This clone was recorded many times. The CDR3 DNA, read in part, is TGTGCCAGCAGCCGCTACGAG. Translation gives CASSRYE. The whole CDR3 sequence is CASSRYEQYF. The chain carries TRBV2 and TRBJ2-7; D gene unclear. With the read ending 3 residues before the CDR3 end, the germline J gene is used to fill in that end. Per the germline V gene, CDR1 is SNHLY and CDR2 is FYNNEI. CDR3 length equals 10 residues. V lost 6 bases, J lost 3 bases, and 3 bases lay in between.

This clone was seen many times. The read terminates 3 residues ahead of where the CDR3 ends, so the germline J gene completes it. The chain uses TRBV20-1 and TRBJ1-1; the match to TRBD1 covers 7 bases. Trimming at V came to 2 bases and at J to 1 base, leaving 1 base not matched to a gene. This CDR3 comprises 13 residues. Germline V lookup: CDR1 DFQATT, CDR2 SNEGSKA (reference sequence). CDR3 DNA (partial): TGCAGTGCTAGACGGGACAGGAACACTGAA. Its translation: CSARRDRNTE. The full-length CDR3 reads as CSARRDRNTEAFF.

This clone was counted many times. The read ends 3 residues early relative to the CDR3; the germline J gene fills the gap. The rearrangement links TRBV18 to TRBJ1-3; 8 bases match TRBD1. Per germline, CDR1 KGHSH and CDR2 LQKENI. Trimming removed 2 bases from V and 3 bases from J; junction bases left unmatched: 6. The CDR3 contains 16 residues. CDR3 sequence: CASSPKRQGLGNTIYF. CDR3 DNA, as far as it was read: TGTGCCAGCTCACCAAAAAGACAGGGGCTTGGAAACACC.

At least ten counts were recorded for this clone. The read stops 3 residues short of the end of the CDR3; the missing end is completed from the germline J gene. V usage is TRBV7-6 and J usage is TRBJ1-1, with TRBD1 as a possible D gene (6 bases). The CDR3 covers 14 residues. V was trimmed by 7 bases and J by 4 bases, leaving 16 bases between them. Per germline, CDR1 SGHVS and CDR2 FNYEAQ. CDR3 DNA (partial): TGTGCCAGCACCATAAACAGGGCCGGCACTGAA. Protein sequence: CASTINRAGTE. The CDR3 in full is CASTINRAGTEAFF. Combining the CDR3 with reference TRBV7-6 and TRBJ1-1 gives the whole variable domain GAGVSQSPRYKVTKRGQDVALRCDPISGHVSLYWYRQALGQGPEFLTYFNYEAQQDKSGLPNDRFSAERPEGSISTLTIQRTEQRDSAMYRCASTINRAGTEAFFGQGTRLTVV.

This clone has ten or more counts. The read is 3 residues too short to cover the CDR3 end, so that end is filled in from the germline J gene. The chain joins TRBV5-8 to TRBJ2-5; no reliable D call. Germline values: CDR1 SGHTS, CDR2 YDEGEE. The CDR3 covers 13 residues. The V end was cut by 6 bases, the J end by 5 bases, with 14 bases between. CDR3 sequence: CASNKGPWETQYF. The part of the CDR3 DNA that was read is TGTGCCAGCAATAAGGGTCCATGGGAGACC.

This clone was detected ten times or more. The read comes to an end 3 residues before the CDR3 does, leaving the germline J gene to fill in the end. The chain employs TRBV9 and TRBJ2-3; 8 bases agree with TRBD2. V was clipped by 4 bases and J by 0 bases; unmatched bases: 7. The CDR3 runs to 16 residues. Germline V gene sequence: CDR1 SGDLS, CDR2 YYNGEE. The part of the CDR3 DNA that was read is TGTGCCAGCAGCAAAATTAGCGGGACTAGCACAGATACG. The encoded protein is CASSKISGTSTDT. The full CDR3 protein reads CASSKISGTSTDTQYF.

Ten or more counts support this clone. The CDR3 end falls 3 residues outside the read, so it is completed with the germline J gene. V and J are TRBV4-2 and TRBJ2-3, with 9 nucleotides matching TRBD2. The CDR3 runs to 17 residues. Per germline, CDR1 LGHNA and CDR2 YNFKEQ. The V gene end was trimmed by 0 bases and the J gene end by 4 bases; junction bases not matched to a gene: 8. Here the CDR3 reads CASSQDKTSGGADTQYF. The sequenced part of the CDR3 DNA is TGTGCCAGCAGCCAAGATAAGACTAGCGGAGGGGCAGATACG.

This clone was found many times. The read ends 3 residues shy of where the CDR3 ends; the end is completed using the germline J gene. The chain combines TRBV20-1 with TRBJ2-7; TRBD1 matches at 7 bases. The trim removed 4 bases at V and 2 bases at J, leaving 17 bases unmatched. CDR1 is DFQATT, CDR2 SNEGSKA, per germline (reference sequence). This CDR3 has 17 amino acids. The CDR3 loop reads CSATPMGQTVRAYEQYF. The part of the CDR3 DNA that was read is TGCAGTGCTACCCCGATGGGACAGACGGTAAGGGCCTACGAG.

This clone was seen repeatedly, ten times or more. The read halts 3 residues ahead of the CDR3 end, with the missing end drawn from the germline J gene. V and J are TRBV5-4 and TRBJ1-1; TRBD1 aligns across 8 bases. This CDR3 spans 14 amino acids. Germline V CDR1 and CDR2: SGHNT, YYREEE (reference sequence). V shed 4 bases and J 1 base; nucleotides not matched to a gene: 3. CDR3 bases read: TGTGCCAGCAGCAAACAGGGGGGGAACACTGAA. Its translation: CASSKQGGNTE. The CDR3 in full is CASSKQGGNTEAFF.

This clone was found many times. The CDR3 goes on 3 residues after the read ends, and that part is filled in from the germline J gene. The V call is TRBV19, the J call TRBJ2-3; 11 bases are a match to TRBD2. The V segment lost 6 bases and the J segment 2 bases; nucleotides outside the gene matches: 7. Germline V gene lookup returns CDR1 LNHDA and CDR2 SQIVND (reference sequence). The CDR3 has 16 amino acids. Here the CDR3 reads CASRPGLADFTDTQYF. The covered CDR3 bases are TGTGCCAGTAGACCGGGACTAGCGGACTTCACAGATACG.

This clone was observed at least ten times. The missing CDR3 end, 3 residues past where the read stops, is filled in from the germline J gene. This chain connects TRBV19 to TRBJ2-5; TRBD2 aligns across 7 bases. After removal of 5 bases from V and 4 bases from J, the junction contained 4 bases not matched to a gene. The CDR3 extends over 13 amino acids. In germline, CDR1 is LNHDA, CDR2 SQIVND (reference sequence). CDR3 protein: CASSPGRGETQYF. The CDR3 bases that were read are TGTGCCAGTAGTCCAGGGAGGGGAGAGACC. Combining the CDR3 with reference TRBV19 and TRBJ2-5 gives the whole variable domain DGGITQSPKYLFRKEGQNVTLSCEQNLNHDAMYWYRQDPGQGLRLIYYSQIVNDFQKGDIAEGYSVSREKKESFPLTVTSAQKNPTAFYLCASSPGRGETQYFGPGTRLLVL.

At least ten counts were recorded for this clone. The read ends 3 residues before the CDR3 terminus; that terminus is restored from the germline J gene. The V gene is TRBV20-1, the J gene TRBJ2-3, with D hard to call. There are 15 residues in the CDR3. The germline V and J ends were trimmed by 0 bases and 1 base, with 11 bases remaining between them. The germline V gene encodes CDR1 DFQATT and CDR2 SNEGSKA (reference sequence). The covered CDR3 bases are TGCAGTGCTAGAGATCGGGTAGCAGGCACAGATACG. It codes for CSARDRVAGTDT. From start to end, the CDR3 is CSARDRVAGTDTQYF.

This clone was observed at least ten times. The part of the CDR3 DNA that was read is TGTGCCAGCAGTCGCGGCACTGAA. The encoded protein is CASSRGTE. The whole CDR3 region reads CASSRGTEAFF. V is TRBV28 and J is TRBJ1-1, with D unclear. The read ends 3 residues before the CDR3 terminus; that terminus is restored from the germline J gene. The CDR3 extends over 11 amino acids. Trimming took off 5 bases at V and 4 bases at J, with 5 bases between the two ends. Germline V gives CDR1 MDHEN, CDR2 SYDVKM.